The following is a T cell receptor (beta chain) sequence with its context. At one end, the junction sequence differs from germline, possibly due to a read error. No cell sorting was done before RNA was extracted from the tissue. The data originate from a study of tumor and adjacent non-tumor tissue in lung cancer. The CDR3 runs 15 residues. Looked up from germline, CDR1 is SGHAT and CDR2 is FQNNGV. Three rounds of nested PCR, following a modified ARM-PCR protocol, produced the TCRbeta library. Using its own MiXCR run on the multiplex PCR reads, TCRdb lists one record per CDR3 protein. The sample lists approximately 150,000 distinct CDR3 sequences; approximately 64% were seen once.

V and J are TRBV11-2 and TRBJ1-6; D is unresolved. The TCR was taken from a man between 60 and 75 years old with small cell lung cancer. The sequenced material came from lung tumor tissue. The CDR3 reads CASSLLHGQNSPLQF. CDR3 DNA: TGTGCCAGCAGCTTACTGCACGGTCAGAATTCACCCCTCCAGTTT.